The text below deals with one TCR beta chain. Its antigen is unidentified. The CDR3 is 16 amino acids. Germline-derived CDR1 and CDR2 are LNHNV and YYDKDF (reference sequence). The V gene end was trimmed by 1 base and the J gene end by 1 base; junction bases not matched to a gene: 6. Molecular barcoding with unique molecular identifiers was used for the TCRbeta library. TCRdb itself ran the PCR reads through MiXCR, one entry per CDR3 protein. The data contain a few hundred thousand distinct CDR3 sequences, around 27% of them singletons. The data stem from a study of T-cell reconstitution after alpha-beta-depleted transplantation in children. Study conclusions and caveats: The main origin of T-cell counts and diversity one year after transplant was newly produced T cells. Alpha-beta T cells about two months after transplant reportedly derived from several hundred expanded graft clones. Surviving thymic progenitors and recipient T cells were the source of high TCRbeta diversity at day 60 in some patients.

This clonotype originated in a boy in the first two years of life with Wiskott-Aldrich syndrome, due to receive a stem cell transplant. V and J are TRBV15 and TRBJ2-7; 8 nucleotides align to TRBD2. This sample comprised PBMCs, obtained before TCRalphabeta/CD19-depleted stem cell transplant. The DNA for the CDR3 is TGTGCCACCAGCAGAGGTGGAAGCGGGAGATCCTACGAGCAGTACTTC. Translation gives CATSRGGSGRSYEQYF.